This T cell receptor (beta chain) is drawn from a study of T-cell reconstitution after alpha-beta-depleted transplantation in children. Study outcomes and limitations: Reports say that about two months after transplant, the alpha-beta T cells came out of several hundred graft clones that had expanded. Counts and diversity of T cells one year after transplant came mostly from newly produced T cells. High day-60 TCRbeta diversity in some patients came from surviving recipient T cells and thymic progenitors.

CDR3 size: 17 residues. Germline lookup yields CDR1 SGHVS and CDR2 FNYEAQ. V lost 8 bases, J lost 0 bases, and 20 bases lay in between. A library of TCRbeta sequences, prepared with unique molecular identifiers, was generated. TCRdb re-called the PCR reads with MiXCR, one entry per CDR3 protein. The profile shows 200,000 to 250,000 distinct CDR3 sequences, 6.6% of them singletons. This clonotype came up many times. Its specificity is not known. The chain carries TRBV7-6 and TRBJ2-1; weak D call: TRBD2 (6 bases). Sequencing used PBMCs, obtained before TCRalphabeta/CD19-depleted stem cell transplant. The sequence came from a boy aged 2-9 years with acute lymphoblastic leukemia, due to receive a stem cell transplant. The CDR3 region is CASSPKVGGSSYNEQFF. CDR3 DNA sequence: TGTGCCAGCTCCCCCAAGGTGGGGGGAAGCTCCTACAATGAGCAGTTCTTC.